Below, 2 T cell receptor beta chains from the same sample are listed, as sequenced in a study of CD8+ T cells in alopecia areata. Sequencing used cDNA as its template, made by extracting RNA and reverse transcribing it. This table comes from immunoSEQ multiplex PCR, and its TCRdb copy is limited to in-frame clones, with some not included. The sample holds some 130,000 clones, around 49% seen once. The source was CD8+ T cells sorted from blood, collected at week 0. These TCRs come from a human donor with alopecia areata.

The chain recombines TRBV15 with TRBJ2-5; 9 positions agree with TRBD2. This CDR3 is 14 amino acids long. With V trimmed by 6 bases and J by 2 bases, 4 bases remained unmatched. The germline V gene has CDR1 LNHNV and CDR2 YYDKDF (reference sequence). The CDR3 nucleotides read TGTGCCACCAGGGGGACTAGCCCTCAAGAGACCCAGTACTTC. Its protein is CATRGTSPQETQYF.

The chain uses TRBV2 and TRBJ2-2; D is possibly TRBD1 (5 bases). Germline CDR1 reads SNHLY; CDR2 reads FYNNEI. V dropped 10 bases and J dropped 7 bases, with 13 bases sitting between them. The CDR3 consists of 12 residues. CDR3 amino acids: CATVQGGGELFF. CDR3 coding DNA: TGTGCCACCGTCCAGGGCGGCGGGGAGCTGTTTTTT.